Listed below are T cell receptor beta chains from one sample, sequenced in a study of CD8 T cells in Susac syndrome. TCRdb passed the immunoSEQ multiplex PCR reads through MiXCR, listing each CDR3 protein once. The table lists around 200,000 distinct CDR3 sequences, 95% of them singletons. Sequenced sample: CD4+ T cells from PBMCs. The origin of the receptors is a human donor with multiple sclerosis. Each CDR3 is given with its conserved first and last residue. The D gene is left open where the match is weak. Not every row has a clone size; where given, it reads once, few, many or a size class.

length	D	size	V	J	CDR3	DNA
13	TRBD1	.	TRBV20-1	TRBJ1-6	CSAKGQGNSPLHF	TGCAGTGCTAAGGGACAGGGGAATTCACCCCTCCACTTT
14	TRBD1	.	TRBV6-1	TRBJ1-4	CASSEGGTAEKLFF	TGTGCCAGCAGTGAGGGGGGGACAGCTGAAAAACTGTTTTTT
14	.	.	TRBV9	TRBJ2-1	CASSDGGGYNEQFF	TGTGCCAGCAGCGACGGAGGAGGCTACAATGAGCAGTTCTTC
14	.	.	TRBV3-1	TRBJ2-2	CASSPRTETGELFF	TGTGCCAGCAGCCCCCGGACCGAAACCGGGGAGCTGTTTTTT
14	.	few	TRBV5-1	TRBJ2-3	CASSPTSGTDTQYF	TGCGCCAGCAGCCCTACCTCTGGCACAGATACGCAGTATTTT
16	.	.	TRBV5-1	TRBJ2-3	CASSLDGGVDTDTQYF	TGCGCCAGCAGCTTGGACGGCGGGGTTGACACAGATACGCAGTATTTT
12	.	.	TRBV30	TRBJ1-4	CAVRRSNEKLFF	TGTGCCGTCAGGAGAAGTAATGAAAAACTGTTTTTT
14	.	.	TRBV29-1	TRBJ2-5	CSVEVGGPQETQYF	TGCAGCGTTGAAGTCGGGGGGCCTCAAGAGACCCAGTACTTC
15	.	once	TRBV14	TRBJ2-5	CASSDSGAYQETQYF	TGTGCCAGCAGCGATAGCGGAGCGTACCAAGAGACCCAGTACTTC
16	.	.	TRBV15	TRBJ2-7	CATSTTPRGRFYEQYF	TGTGCCACCAGCACCACCCCGCGGGGCAGATTCTACGAGCAGTACTTC
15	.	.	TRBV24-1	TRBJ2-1	CATSDSRVSTDEQFF	TGTGCCACCAGTGATTCCCGGGTATCCACCGATGAGCAGTTCTTC
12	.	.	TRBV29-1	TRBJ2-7	CSVGRTAYEQYF	TGCAGCGTTGGAAGGACAGCCTACGAGCAGTACTTC
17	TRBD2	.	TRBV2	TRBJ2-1	CASHSTRLAGGHNEQFF	TGTGCCAGCCACTCAACCCGACTAGCGGGGGGACACAATGAGCAGTTCTTC
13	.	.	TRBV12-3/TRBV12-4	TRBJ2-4	CASSLGIGNIQYF	TGTGCCAGCAGTTTGGGTATTGGAAACATTCAGTACTTC
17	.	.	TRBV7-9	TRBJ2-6	CASSPDGLVDGANVLTF	TGTGCCAGCAGCCCGGACGGTCTAGTTGATGGGGCCAACGTCCTGACTTTC
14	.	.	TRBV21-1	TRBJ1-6	CASSNDRVNSPLHF	TGTGCCAGCAGCAATGACAGGGTTAATTCACCCCTCCACTTT
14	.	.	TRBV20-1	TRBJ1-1	CSARVTGGWAEAFF	TGCAGTGCTAGAGTCACGGGGGGCTGGGCTGAAGCTTTCTTT
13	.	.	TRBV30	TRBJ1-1	CAWTVRDDTEAFF	TGTGCCTGGACAGTCAGGGATGATACTGAAGCTTTCTTT
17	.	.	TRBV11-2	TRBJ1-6	CASSPLSGVGTTSPLHF	TGTGCCAGCAGCCCCTTATCGGGGGTTGGGACCACTTCACCCCTCCACTTT
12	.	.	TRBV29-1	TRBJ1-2	CSVGGPNYGYTF	TGCAGCGTGGGAGGGCCCAACTATGGCTACACCTTC
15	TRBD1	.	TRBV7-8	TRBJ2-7	CASSLATTGGYEQYF	TGTGCCAGCAGCTTAGCGACGACAGGGGGCTACGAGCAGTACTTC
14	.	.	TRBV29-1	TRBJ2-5	CSVGRTADQETQYF	TGCAGCGTAGGACGGACGGCCGACCAGGAGACCCAGTACTTC
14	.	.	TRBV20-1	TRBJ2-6	CSATPRTGANVLTF	TGCAGTGCTACCCCCCGGACTGGGGCCAACGTCCTGACTTTC
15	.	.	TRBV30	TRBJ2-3	CAWNRDGGYPDTQYF	TGTGCCTGGAACCGCGACGGCGGCTACCCAGATACGCAGTATTTT
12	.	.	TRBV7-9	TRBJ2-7	CASSPWTLGQYF	TGTGCCAGCAGCCCGTGGACCCTCGGGCAGTACTTC
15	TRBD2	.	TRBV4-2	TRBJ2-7	CASSQTLALSYEQYF	TGTGCCAGCAGCCAGACACTAGCGTTATCCTACGAGCAGTACTTC
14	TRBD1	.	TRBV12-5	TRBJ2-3	CASGPGQGSDTQYF	TGTGCTAGTGGCCCGGGACAGGGTTCAGATACGCAGTATTTT
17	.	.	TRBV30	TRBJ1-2	CASLLPRGLAGNYGYTF	TGTGCCTCCCTCCTTCCGCGAGGTTTGGCGGGCAACTATGGCTACACCTTC
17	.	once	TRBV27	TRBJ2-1	CASSLSRSQSPYNEQFF	TGTGCCAGCAGTTTATCGCGTTCCCAGAGCCCCTACAATGAGCAGTTCTTC
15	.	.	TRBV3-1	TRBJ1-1	CASCLAPASGTEAFF	TGTGCCAGCTGCTTGGCGCCAGCCTCGGGCACTGAAGCTTTCTTT
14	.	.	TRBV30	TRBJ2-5	CAWSVMLAKETQYF	TGTGCCTGGAGTGTTATGTTGGCGAAAGAGACCCAGTACTTC
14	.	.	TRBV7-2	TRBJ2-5	CASSSGGPEETQYF	TGTGCCAGCAGCTCCGGGGGGCCGGAGGAGACCCAGTACTTC
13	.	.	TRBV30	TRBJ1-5	CAWSYTADQPQHF	TGTGCCTGGAGTTATACGGCGGATCAGCCCCAGCATTTT
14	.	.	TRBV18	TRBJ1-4	CASSPGAVNEKLFF	TGTGCCAGCTCACCAGGGGCCGTTAATGAAAAACTGTTTTTT
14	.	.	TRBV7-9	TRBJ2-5	CASSFLDSQETQYF	TGTGCCAGCAGCTTTCTGGACAGCCAAGAGACCCAGTACTTC
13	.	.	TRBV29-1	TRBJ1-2	CSTTFTGGVGYTF	TGCAGCACAACCTTCACTGGGGGCGTAGGCTACACCTTC
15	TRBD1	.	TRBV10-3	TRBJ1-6	CAISDGTGDSSPLHF	TGTGCCATCAGTGATGGTACAGGGGATTCATCACCCCTCCACTTT
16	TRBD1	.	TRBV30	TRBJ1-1	CAWSPRIGTGNTEAFF	TGTGCCTGGAGTCCCAGAATTGGGACAGGAAACACTGAAGCTTTCTTT
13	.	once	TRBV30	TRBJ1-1	CAWKGNMNTEAFF	TGTGCCTGGAAAGGAAATATGAACACTGAAGCTTTCTTT
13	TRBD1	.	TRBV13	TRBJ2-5	CASSKQGQETQYF	TGTGCCAGCAGCAAACAGGGGCAAGAGACCCAGTACTTC
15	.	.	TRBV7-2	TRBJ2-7	CASSPTAIGAYEQYF	TGTGCCAGCAGCCCTACCGCTATCGGGGCCTACGAGCAGTACTTC
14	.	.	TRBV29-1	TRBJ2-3	CSALLGARTDTQYF	TGCAGCGCTCTATTGGGGGCACGCACAGATACGCAGTATTTT
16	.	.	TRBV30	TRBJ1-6	CAYAPYPREYNSPLHF	TGTGCCTATGCTCCATATCCCAGGGAATATAATTCACCCCTCCACTTT
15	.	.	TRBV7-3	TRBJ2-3	CASSLTGRSTDTQYF	TGTGCCAGCAGCTTAACGGGGAGGAGCACAGATACGCAGTATTTT
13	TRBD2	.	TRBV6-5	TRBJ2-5	CASSREGLETQYF	TGTGCCAGCAGTAGGGAGGGGTTGGAGACCCAGTACTTC
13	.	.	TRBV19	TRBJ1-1	CASSIGENTEAFF	TGTGCCAGTAGTATAGGTGAGAACACTGAAGCTTTCTTT
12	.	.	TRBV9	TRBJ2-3	CASSGGSYTQYF	TGTGCCAGCAGCGGTGGTAGCTATACGCAGTATTTT
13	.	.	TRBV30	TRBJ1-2	CAWSPQGNYGYTF	TGTGCCTGGAGCCCACAGGGAAACTATGGCTACACCTTC
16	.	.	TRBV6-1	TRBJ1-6	CASSRGPMAGNSPLHF	TGTGCCAGCAGTCGTGGCCCCATGGCTGGTAATTCACCCCTCCACTTT
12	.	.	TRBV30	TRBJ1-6	CAWSVAISPLHF	TGTGCCTGGAGTGTGGCAATTTCACCCCTCCACTTT
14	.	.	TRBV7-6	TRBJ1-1	CASSSSFWETEAFF	TGTGCCAGCAGCTCAAGCTTTTGGGAAACTGAAGCTTTCTTT
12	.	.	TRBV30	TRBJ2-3	CAWSSPGDTQYF	TGTGCCTGGAGTTCCCCAGGGGATACGCAGTATTTT
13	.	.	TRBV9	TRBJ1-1	CASSDDGHTEAFF	TGTGCCAGCAGCGATGACGGACACACTGAAGCTTTCTTT